This paragraph reports one T cell receptor beta chain. The sample comes from a study of blood T cell repertoires in COVID-19. Background on the study: Spain, Italy and the United States supplied samples that represented acute and convalescent COVID-19. PBMCs, B-cell-depleted T cells, or T cells were the source of the cDNA or gDNA that made up the material.

In the authors' methods: Reference gene primer amplification yielded estimated nucleated cell counts. Profiled with immunoSEQ multiplex PCR; TCRdb holds only in-frame clones, not every one. The DNA was the basis for D and trimming; V, J and clone size are from that table. The sample contains around 200,000 clones, about 90% of which appear only once. Looked up from germline, CDR1 is SGHRS and CDR2 is YFSETQ. V shed 0 bases and J shed 3 bases, with 12 bases lying between them. The CDR3 loop spans 15 amino acids. The sequence was collected from a man aged 40-49 years with active or convalescent COVID-19. The rearrangement links TRBV5-1 to TRBJ1-2; D is possibly TRBD1 (5 bases). Source material: peripheral blood. For the CDR3, the DNA is TGCGCCAGCAGCTTGGAAGGGGTCTCCGACTATGGCTACACCTTC. This codes for CASSLEGVSDYGYTF.